What follows are 18 T cell receptor beta chains derived from one specimen sequenced in a study of blood T cell repertoires in COVID-19. The data were produced by immunoSEQ multiplex PCR, yet TCRdb's version contains in-frame clones alone and is incomplete. The table has about 310,000 clones, around 87% seen once; the top ten hold roughly 8%. Sequenced material: peripheral blood. The receptor set was obtained from a woman aged 50 to 65 who had recovered from COVID-19.

Of note for this clone: Other DNA sequences in the sample encode the same CDR3. The CDR3 is CASSPDRDQPQHF. DNA for the CDR3: TGTGCCAGCTCACCGGACAGAGATCAGCCCCAGCATTTT. The chain combines TRBV18 with TRBJ1-5; a possible D gene is TRBD1 (6 bases). There are 13 residues in the CDR3. V was trimmed by 3 bases and J by 5 bases, leaving 8 bases between them. Per the germline V gene, CDR1 is KGHSH and CDR2 is LQKENI.

This sequence joins TRBV7-9 and TRBJ2-6; D ambiguous. Trimming stripped 1 base from V and 5 bases from J, with 6 bases between. This CDR3 is built from 14 residues. Germline V CDR1 and CDR2: SEHNR, FQNEAQ (reference sequence). The CDR3 sequence: CASSLGSRANVLTF. DNA for the CDR3: TGTGCCAGCAGCTTAGGCAGTAGGGCCAACGTCCTGACTTTC.

The J gene is TRBJ2-3, the V gene TRBV28; 8 nucleotides line up with TRBD1. Germline CDR1 is MDHEN and CDR2 is SYDVKM. The CDR3 has 15 amino acids. The V gene end was trimmed by 5 bases and the J gene end by 5 bases; junction bases not matched to a gene: 9. The CDR3 DNA reads TGTGCCAGCAGTAGCCCGGACAGGGCGAGAGATACGCAGTATTTT. This encodes CASSSPDRARDTQYF.

The V gene is TRBV4-3, the J gene TRBJ1-5; D call uncertain. Per germline, CDR1 LGHNA and CDR2 YSLEER. The CDR3 covers 14 residues. The V end lost 0 bases, the J end lost 5 bases, and 8 bases lay between the germline ends. DNA of the CDR3: TGCGCCAGCAGCCAAGAGTCGGTTCATCAGCCCCAGCATTTT. This encodes CASSQESVHQPQHF.

V usage is TRBV2 and J usage is TRBJ2-5; 11 bases line up with TRBD2. This CDR3 contains 15 residues. Germline V gene data show CDR1 as SNHLY and CDR2 as FYNNEI. J lost 3 bases, V lost 5 bases, and 5 bases had no gene match. CDR3 region: CASSHPGLAEETQYF. CDR3 DNA: TGTGCCAGCAGTCATCCGGGACTAGCGGAAGAGACCCAGTACTTC.

This chain uses TRBV4-3 with TRBJ1-4; no clear D. V dropped 0 bases and J dropped 3 bases, with 14 bases sitting between them. The CDR3 is 17 residues long. Per germline, CDR1 LGHNA and CDR2 YSLEER. The CDR3 is CASSQDLLVAANEKLFF. The DNA for the CDR3 is TGCGCCAGCAGCCAAGACCTGCTCGTGGCGGCTAATGAAAAACTGTTTTTT.

The CDR3 DNA sequence: TGTGCCAGCAGCCAAGATCGGGGGGGAGGGCCACCAGATACGCAGTATTTT. Amino acid sequence: CASSQDRGGGPPDTQYF. The rearrangement uses TRBV3-1 (or the pseudogene TRBV3-2) and TRBJ2-3; TRBD2 matches at 8 bases. This CDR3 is 17 amino acids long. Germline V gene data show CDR1 as LGHDT and CDR2 as YNNKEL (reference sequence). V was clipped by 0 bases and J by 4 bases; unmatched bases: 9.

The chain combines TRBV10-2 with TRBJ1-3, with D perhaps matching TRBD1 (5 bases). Germline values: CDR1 WSHSY, CDR2 SAAADI. The V gene lost 3 bases and the J gene lost 1 base, with 7 bases spanning the gap. The CDR3 is 14 residues long. CDR3 DNA sequence: TGCGCCAGCAGTGACAGGGTTTCTGGAAACACCATATATTTT. Translation gives CASSDRVSGNTIYF.

This clone was detected a few times. The rearrangement uses TRBV4-2 and TRBJ1-2, with TRBD1 matching over 9 bases. Germline V gene data show CDR1 as LGHNA and CDR2 as YNFKEQ. CDR3 size: 14 residues. Losses at the gene ends were 3 bases for V and 5 bases for J; bases not matched to a gene: 4. The chain's CDR3 is CASSQDRGKYGYTF. In nucleotides, the CDR3 is TGTGCCAGCAGCCAGGACAGGGGTAAATATGGCTACACCTTC.

V is TRBV7-2 and J is TRBJ2-5; D perhaps matches TRBD2 (5 bases). In germline, CDR1 is SGHTA, CDR2 FQGNSA. The CDR3 extends over 14 amino acids. Trimming left V 2 bases short and J 1 base short, with 8 bases between. In nucleotides, the CDR3 is TGTGCCAGCAGCTTAATTCGGGGCCAAGAGACCCAGTACTTC. Translation gives CASSLIRGQETQYF.

The gene calls are TRBV9 and TRBJ1-5; tentatively, D is TRBD1 (6 bases). This CDR3 has 15 residues. CDR1 SGDLS and CDR2 YYNGEE come from the germline V gene. Trimming pared 3 bases from V and 0 bases from J, leaving 10 bases between. CDR3 coding DNA: TGTGCCAGCAGCGCACAGGGTCATAGCAATCAGCCCCAGCATTTT. Encoded protein: CASSAQGHSNQPQHF. Complete variable domain (other parts from reference TRBV9 and TRBJ1-5): DSGVTQTPKHLITATGQRVTLRCSPRSGDLSVYWYQQSLDQGLQFLIQYYNGEERAKGNILERFSAQQFPDLHSELNLSSLELGDSALYFCASSAQGHSNQPQHFGDGTRLSIL.

CDR3 amino acids: CASRSLGGTGNYGYTF. The DNA of the CDR3 is TGTGCCAGCAGATCTTTAGGCGGGACAGGGAACTATGGCTACACCTTC. The J gene is TRBJ1-2, the V gene TRBV5-5; 9 bases match TRBD1. The CDR3 loop spans 16 amino acids. Per the germline V gene, CDR1 is SGHKS and CDR2 is YYEKEE (reference sequence). Trimming at V came to 5 bases and at J to 2 bases, leaving 10 bases not matched to a gene. The entire variable domain, with the rest obtained from reference TRBV5-5 and TRBJ1-2, is as follows: DAGVTQSPTHLIKTRGQQVTLRCSPISGHKSVSWYQQVLGQGPQFIFQYYEKEERGRGNFPDRFSARQFPNYSSELNVNALLLGDSALYLCASRSLGGTGNYGYTFGSGTRLTVV.

The genes are TRBV7-2 and TRBJ2-7, with D perhaps TRBD2 (6 bases). The CDR3 runs to 15 residues. Germline values: CDR1 SGHTA, CDR2 FQGNSA. V dropped 5 bases and J dropped 1 base, with 15 bases sitting between them. CDR3 coding DNA: TGTGCCAGCAGCCGTAGCGGAACCCCTTCCTACGAGCAGTACTTC. Translated, it gives CASSRSGTPSYEQYF.

V gene TRBV18 combines with J gene TRBJ1-1; no clear D gene. Germline V lookup: CDR1 KGHSH, CDR2 LQKENI. Trimming shortened V by 3 bases and J by 8 bases, and 19 bases separated the two germline ends. The CDR3 covers 15 residues. The CDR3 coding sequence is TGTGCCAGCTCACCGGGCTTTGCCACACGGAACGAAGCTTTCTTT. The encoded protein is CASSPGFATRNEAFF.

This clone qualifies as medium-sized. The CDR3 coding sequence is TGTGCCAGTAGTATAACTAGCGGGAGTTTGGATGAGCAGTTCTTC. This encodes CASSITSGSLDEQFF. The chain couples TRBV19 to TRBJ2-1; 11 bases are shared with TRBD2. The CDR3 sequence is 15 residues long. Germline CDR1 reads LNHDA; CDR2 reads SQIVND (reference sequence). V lost 2 bases, J lost 8 bases, and 5 bases stayed unmatched. The full variable domain, with the rest looked up from reference TRBV19 and TRBJ2-1, is DGGITQSPKYLFRKEGQNVTLSCEQNLNHDAMYWYRQDPGQGLRLIYYSQIVNDFQKGDIAEGYSVSREKKESFPLTVTSAQKNPTAFYLCASSITSGSLDEQFFGPGTRLTVL.

The rearrangement uses TRBV2 and TRBJ1-2; TRBD1 might be the D (5 bases). With 6 bases removed from V and 5 bases from J, the gap between germline ends came to 16 bases. The CDR3 runs 14 residues. The germline CDR1 and CDR2 sequences are SNHLY and FYNNEI. CDR3 DNA sequence: TGTGCCAGCAGGGGGGACTCAGACGGTTATGGCTACACCTTC. Residues: CASRGDSDGYGYTF.

J is TRBJ1-2 and V is TRBV5-6; D gene uncertain. CDR1 and CDR2 (germline): SGHDT, YYEEEE. V dropped 1 base and J dropped 0 bases, with 13 bases sitting between them. The CDR3 length is 16 residues. The CDR3 reads CASSLLPERSNYGYTF. The DNA for the CDR3 is TGTGCCAGCAGCTTGTTACCGGAGCGCTCTAACTATGGCTACACCTTC.

V usage is TRBV24-1 and J usage is TRBJ2-7, with D unresolved. V was pared by 4 bases and J by 1 base, with 7 bases between. Germline V lookup: CDR1 KGHDR, CDR2 SFDVKD. The CDR3 totals 13 residues. The CDR3 region has the DNA TGTGCCACCAGTGAGCCGGGTTCCTACGAGCAGTACTTC. Translated, it gives CATSEPGSYEQYF.